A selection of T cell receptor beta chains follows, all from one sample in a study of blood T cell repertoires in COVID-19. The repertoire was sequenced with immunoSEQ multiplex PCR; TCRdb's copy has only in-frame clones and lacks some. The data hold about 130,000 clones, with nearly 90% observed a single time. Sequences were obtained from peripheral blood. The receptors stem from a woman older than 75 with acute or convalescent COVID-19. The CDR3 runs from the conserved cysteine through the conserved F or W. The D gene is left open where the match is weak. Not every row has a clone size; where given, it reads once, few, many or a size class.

CDR3 DNA: TGTGCCAGCAGCCCAGGACTAGCGGGGGGGTTTAATACGCAGTATTTT
CDR3 protein: CASSPGLAGGFNTQYF
D gene: TRBD2
clone size: .
J gene: TRBJ2-3
V gene: TRBV11-2

CDR3 DNA: TGTGCCACCAGTGATAGTGGTAGCGGGGCTAGCTCTGGGGCCAACGTCCTGACTTTC
CDR3 protein: CATSDSGSGASSGANVLTF
D gene: TRBD2
clone size: .
J gene: TRBJ2-6
V gene: TRBV24-1

CDR3 DNA: TGTGCCAGCAGCCCAGACAGGGGGTGGGACACCGGGGAGCTGTTTTTT
CDR3 protein: CASSPDRGWDTGELFF
D gene: TRBD1
clone size: .
J gene: TRBJ2-2
V gene: TRBV9

CDR3 DNA: TGCGCCAGCAGCCAAGGCGGGGGAGTGGGCAATGAGCAGTTCTTC
CDR3 protein: CASSQGGGVGNEQFF
D gene: TRBD2
clone size: .
J gene: TRBJ2-1
V gene: TRBV4-1

CDR3 DNA: TGTGCCAGCAGTGAAGGAGGTTTTACAGGGGGGACCAAAAACATTCAGTACTTC
CDR3 protein: CASSEGGFTGGTKNIQYF
D gene: TRBD1
clone size: .
J gene: TRBJ2-4
V gene: TRBV6-1

CDR3 DNA: TGTGCCAGCAGTCACAATCCTAACTATGGCTACACCTTC
CDR3 protein: CASSHNPNYGYTF
D gene: .
clone size: .
J gene: TRBJ1-2
V gene: TRBV6-5

CDR3 DNA: TGTGCCAGCAGCTTGTGGGAGGGCAATTCACCCCTCCACTTT
CDR3 protein: CASSLWEGNSPLHF
D gene: .
clone size: .
J gene: TRBJ1-6
V gene: TRBV7-9

CDR3 DNA: TGCGCCAGCAGCTCAAGGACAGGGGACACTGAAGCTTTCTTT
CDR3 protein: CASSSRTGDTEAFF
D gene: TRBD1
clone size: once
J gene: TRBJ1-1
V gene: TRBV5-1

CDR3 DNA: TGTGCCAGCAGTTTAGGGCAGGGAAGGGAAAAACTGTTTTTT
CDR3 protein: CASSLGQGREKLFF
D gene: .
clone size: .
J gene: TRBJ1-4
V gene: TRBV28

CDR3 DNA: TGCGCCAGCAGCATCGGGACAGGGGTAGAGACCCAGTACTTC
CDR3 protein: CASSIGTGVETQYF
D gene: TRBD1
clone size: .
J gene: TRBJ2-5
V gene: TRBV5-1

CDR3 DNA: TGTGCCAGCAGCTCGGGACAACGGGGCTACGAGCAGTACTTC
CDR3 protein: CASSSGQRGYEQYF
D gene: .
clone size: .
J gene: TRBJ2-7
V gene: TRBV7-2